These 22 T cell receptor beta chains share one sample of origin, sequenced in a study of cytomegalovirus exposure and HLA in healthy donors. Primers for the PCR totalled 60 Vbeta and 13 Jbeta. Some clones are missing from TCRdb's copy, which holds only in-frame ones; the method was immunoSEQ multiplex PCR. The data show approximately 97,000 clones, with roughly 85% seen just once and 2.6% held by the top ten. Sequencing was carried out using PBMCs. The receptors were sampled from a man aged 35 to 55 in good health and CMV-seronegative.

This clone was recorded once. The chain joins TRBV6-5 to TRBJ1-2; TRBD1 is a possible D gene (6 bases). The V end lost 7 bases, the J end lost 8 bases, and 20 bases lay between the germline ends. The CDR3 totals 14 residues. The germline V gene has CDR1 MNHEY and CDR2 SVGAGI. The CDR3 reads CASTSGTTQWGYTF. DNA of the CDR3: TGTGCCAGCACCTCCGGGACAACGCAATGGGGCTACACCTTC.

V is TRBV19 and J is TRBJ1-2; perhaps TRBD1 as D (5 bases). Germline CDR1 is LNHDA and CDR2 is SQIVND (reference sequence). V was trimmed by 7 bases and J by 0 bases, leaving 15 bases between them. This CDR3 comprises 15 residues. The CDR3 loop is CASTPPTVPNYGYTF. CDR3 DNA: TGTGCCAGTACCCCACCGACAGTCCCTAACTATGGCTACACCTTC.

The chain recombines TRBV19 with TRBJ1-5, with 9 bases that match TRBD1. CDR3 length: 15 amino acids. With V trimmed by 5 bases and J by 3 bases, 5 bases remained unmatched. Germline V gene sequence: CDR1 LNHDA, CDR2 SQIVND (reference sequence). The CDR3 protein is CASSERTGDNQPQHF. CDR3 DNA: TGTGCCAGTAGTGAGCGGACAGGGGACAATCAGCCCCAGCATTTT.

The chain links TRBV2 to TRBJ1-1; no definite D call. Germline V gene data show CDR1 as SNHLY and CDR2 as FYNNEI. The CDR3 totals 14 residues. The CDR3 DNA sequence: TGTGCTTCAGCAGCTAGGTCCGGGAACACTGAAGCTTTCTTT. Translation: CASAARSGNTEAFF. Variable domain in full (rest from reference TRBV2 and TRBJ1-1): EPEVTQTPSHQVTQMGQEVILRCVPISNHLYFYWYRQILGQKVEFLVSFYNNEISEKSEIFDDQFSVERPDGSNFTLKIRSTKLEDSAMYFCASAARSGNTEAFFGQGTRLTVV.

The chain combines TRBV4-2 with TRBJ2-5; D perhaps matches TRBD2 (5 bases). The DNA end is more similar to TRBJ2-7, so the J call may be wrong. Germline assignment: CDR1 LGHNA and CDR2 YNFKEQ. CDR3 length: 14 residues. The CDR3 region is CASSQRRGAYEQYF. The CDR3 region has the DNA TGTGCCAGCAGCCAACGTCGGGGAGCCTACGAGCAGTACTTC.

The chain couples TRBV5-1 to TRBJ1-6, with TRBD1 matching 10 bases. This CDR3 is built from 14 residues. V dropped 0 bases and J dropped 9; count of bases not matched to a gene: 0. The germline CDR1 and CDR2 sequences are SGHRS and YFSETQ. The CDR3 sequence: CASSLGQGASPLHF. In DNA, the CDR3 is TGCGCCAGCAGCTTGGGACAGGGGGCTTCACCCCTCCACTTT.

The rearrangement uses TRBV4-1 and TRBJ2-5, with 11 positions matching TRBD2. The CDR3 is made up of 18 amino acids. The V gene end was trimmed by 0 bases and the J gene end by 4 bases; junction bases not matched to a gene: 10. Germline lookup yields CDR1 MGHRA and CDR2 YSYEKL. CDR3 loop: CASSQDRGSGGAGETQYF. CDR3 nucleotide sequence: TGCGCCAGCAGCCAAGATCGCGGTAGCGGGGGGGCAGGAGAGACCCAGTACTTC.

This chain joins TRBV19 and TRBJ1-5, with a tentative D call TRBD1 (5 bases). The V end lost 3 bases, the J end lost 7 bases, and 10 bases lay between the germline ends. The CDR3 totals 13 residues. The germline V gene has CDR1 LNHDA and CDR2 SQIVND (reference sequence). The CDR3 reads CASSIFREQPQHF. CDR3 DNA sequence: TGTGCCAGTAGTATCTTCAGGGAACAGCCCCAGCATTTT.

The CDR3 spells CASSYMGRGTNVLTF. CDR3 nucleotides: TGTGCCAGTAGCTACATGGGGCGGGGGACCAACGTCCTGACTTTC. The chain has TRBV19 and TRBJ2-6; 7 nucleotides match TRBD2. Germline V gene sequence: CDR1 LNHDA, CDR2 SQIVND (reference sequence). The CDR3 covers 15 residues. J lost 8 bases, V lost 6 bases, and 10 bases had no gene match.

The chain carries TRBV2 and TRBJ1-2; D is perhaps TRBD1 (5 bases). This CDR3 is built from 11 residues. V was trimmed by 7 bases and J by 8 bases, leaving 11 bases between them. Germline values: CDR1 SNHLY, CDR2 FYNNEI. DNA of the CDR3: TGTGCCAGCAAAGGGGTGGGGGGCTACACCTTC. Amino acids: CASKGVGGYTF.

The V and J genes are TRBV7-2 and TRBJ2-7, with 11 bases matching TRBD1. This CDR3 comprises 15 residues. Trimming cost V 5 bases and J 6 bases; bases outside gene matches: 9. Germline assignment: CDR1 SGHTA and CDR2 FQGNSA. CDR3 sequence: CASSGRDRGVFEQYF. In DNA, the CDR3 is TGTGCCAGCAGCGGCCGGGACAGGGGGGTCTTCGAGCAGTACTTC.

The chain recombines TRBV7-2 with TRBJ1-3; 9 bases are a match to TRBD1. CDR3 length equals 14 residues. Germline V gives CDR1 SGHTA, CDR2 FQGNSA. The trim removed 1 base at V and 9 bases at J, leaving 4 bases unmatched. CDR3 residues: CASSLGGQGGTIYF. The CDR3 region has the DNA TGTGCCAGCAGCTTAGGGGGACAGGGCGGCACCATATATTTT.

The rearrangement joins TRBV5-1 to TRBJ1-5, with 9 bases matching TRBD1. Germline V gene data show CDR1 as SGHRS and CDR2 as YFSETQ. V shed 0 bases, J shed 0 bases, and the junction held 10 bases outside the gene matches. The CDR3 extends over 19 amino acids. The CDR3 sequence is CASSLGVWGQGDSNQPQHF. The CDR3 DNA is TGCGCCAGCAGCTTGGGGGTTTGGGGACAGGGCGATAGCAATCAGCCCCAGCATTTT.

This clone occurred a few times. This rearrangement joins TRBV6-6 to TRBJ2-1; 12 positions agree with TRBD2. J gave up 8 bases and V 6 bases, and 11 bases lay outside the gene matches. Germline values: CDR1 MNHNY, CDR2 SVGAGI (reference sequence). CDR3 length: 16 residues. The CDR3 region has the DNA TGTGCCAGCAGAGGCTCACTAGCGGGGGGTGACGATGAGCAGTTCTTC. It is translated as CASRGSLAGGDDEQFF.

The CDR3 region is CASSYPSTGELFF. The CDR3 region has the DNA TGTGCCAGCAGTTACCCCAGCACCGGGGAGCTGTTTTTT. This chain joins TRBV6-6 and TRBJ2-2; D is unresolved. V dropped 2 bases and J dropped 4 bases, with 5 bases sitting between them. The CDR3 is made up of 13 amino acids. Germline V CDR1 and CDR2: MNHNY, SVGAGI (reference sequence).

The rearrangement uses TRBV7-6 and TRBJ2-5, with a weak D call TRBD1 (6 bases). V lost 5 bases to trimming and J lost 1 base, with 14 bases between them. The V gene's germline CDR1 is SGHVS and CDR2 FNYEAQ. The CDR3 is made up of 15 amino acids. The CDR3 DNA follows: TGTGCCAGCAGCCCATTAGGGGGATTCCAAGAGACCCAGTACTTC. Translated, it gives CASSPLGGFQETQYF.

This CDR3 is CASQGAGSPLHF. CDR3 coding DNA: TGTGCCAGCCAGGGGGCAGGCTCACCCCTCCACTTT. V is TRBV2 and J is TRBJ1-6; 8 bases are shared with TRBD1. This CDR3 is 12 amino acids long. V gave up 8 bases and J gave up 10 bases; unmatched junction bases: 4. The germline V gene encodes CDR1 SNHLY and CDR2 FYNNEI.

V usage is TRBV9 and J usage is TRBJ2-7; 8 nucleotides agree with TRBD2. This CDR3 has 15 residues. With 3 bases clipped from V and 0 bases from J, the junction kept 5 bases outside the gene matches. Germline assignment: CDR1 SGDLS and CDR2 YYNGEE. The CDR3 protein is CASSAGTSGSYEQYF. DNA for the CDR3: TGTGCCAGCAGCGCAGGAACTAGCGGCTCCTACGAGCAGTACTTC.

The rearrangement uses TRBV6-5 and TRBJ1-1, with TRBD1 matching 7 bases. This CDR3 spans 15 amino acids. V was pared by 4 bases and J by 0 bases, with 5 bases of the junction left unmatched. CDR1 MNHEY and CDR2 SVGAGI come from the germline V gene. CDR3: CASSSRQGVNTEAFF. The CDR3 DNA follows: TGTGCCAGCAGTTCCCGACAGGGCGTGAACACTGAAGCTTTCTTT.

V is TRBV29-1 and J is TRBJ2-1; D may be TRBD2 (5 bases). Per the germline V gene, CDR1 is SQVTM and CDR2 is ANQGSEA. The CDR3 consists of 13 residues. The germline V and J ends were trimmed by 3 bases and 4 bases, with 10 bases remaining between them. For the CDR3, the DNA is TGCAGCGTTGAGGACTCGCGGTACAATGAGCAGTTCTTC. Translating gives CSVEDSRYNEQFF.

This clone was counted between two and nine times. This sequence joins TRBV19 and TRBJ1-2; D ambiguous. CDR3 size: 18 residues. Trimming removed 1 base from V and 0 bases from J, with 18 bases in between. CDR1 is LNHDA, CDR2 SQIVND, per germline (reference sequence). Here the CDR3 reads CASSIALGGSGPNYGYTF. CDR3 in DNA: TGTGCCAGTAGTATAGCTCTCGGAGGTTCCGGCCCTAACTATGGCTACACCTTC.

The chain recombines TRBV30 with TRBJ2-7, with D tentatively TRBD1 (6 bases). The germline gives CDR1 GTSNPN, CDR2 SVGIG (reference sequence). The V end lost 2 bases, the J end lost 5 bases, and 10 bases lay between the germline ends. The CDR3 has 12 residues. CDR3 in amino acids: CAWSRTVDEQYF. The CDR3 DNA sequence: TGTGCCTGGAGTCGGACAGTCGACGAGCAGTACTTC.